The rows below give T cell receptor beta chains drawn from one sample of a study of T cell responses to AZD1222 COVID-19 vaccine. The data were produced by immunoSEQ multiplex PCR, yet TCRdb's version contains in-frame clones alone and is incomplete. The sample includes 95,000 to 150,000 clones, about 92% of them seen just once. Sequencing was performed on peripheral blood, taken 28 days after the second AZD1222 dose. These receptors all come from an adult who received the AZD1222 COVID-19 vaccine. The CDR3 runs from the conserved cysteine through the conserved F or W. A D gene is named only where the DNA matches it firmly. Expanded clones get a size class; other rows say once, few or many, or leave the size out.

>-|TRBJ1-2|TRBV2|-
CASSERRDSYHGYTF
TGTGCCAGCAGTGAAAGGAGGGATTCCTACCATGGCTACACCTTC
>few|TRBJ1-1|TRBV3-1/TRBV3-2|-
CASSPRAGHNTEAFF
TGTGCCAGCAGCCCCCGAGCGGGACACAACACTGAAGCTTTCTTT
>-|TRBJ2-3|TRBV4-1|TRBD1
CASSRLTGERTDTQYF
TGCGCCAGCAGCCGGCTGACAGGGGAGAGGACAGATACGCAGTATTTT
>-|TRBJ1-5|TRBV2|-
CASSEGDEPQHF
TGTGCCAGCAGTGAAGGGGATGAGCCCCAGCATTTT
>-|TRBJ2-2|TRBV19|-
CASRRGIAGELFF
TGTGCCAGTAGGAGGGGGATTGCCGGGGAGCTGTTTTTT
>once|TRBJ2-7|TRBV29-1|TRBD1
CSVTGQNSYEQYF
TGCAGCGTTACGGGACAGAACTCCTACGAGCAGTACTTC
>-|TRBJ1-5|TRBV6-2/TRBV6-3|-
CASSYHRGTGGQPQHF
TGTGCCAGCAGTTACCATAGGGGAACAGGAGGACAGCCCCAGCATTTT
>-|TRBJ2-7|TRBV2|-
CASGSYRVRDEQYF
TGTGCCAGCGGCTCGTACCGGGTTCGCGACGAGCAGTACTTC
>-|TRBJ1-1|TRBV5-1|-
CASSSPVEAFF
TGCGCCAGCAGCTCCCCCGTAGAGGCTTTCTTT
>-|TRBJ2-5|TRBV2|-
CASSGGHMYQETQYF
TGTGCCAGCAGTGGGGGACACATGTACCAAGAGACCCAGTACTTC
>-|TRBJ2-7|TRBV6-5|-
CASSSGGLYEQYF
TGTGCCAGCAGTTCTGGGGGGCTCTACGAGCAGTACTTC
>-|TRBJ1-2|TRBV7-2|TRBD1
CASSSGQGVNGYTF
TGTGCCAGCAGCTCAGGACAGGGGGTCAATGGCTACACCTTC
>-|TRBJ2-5|TRBV24-1|-
CATSDGGQGQETQYF
TGTGCCACCAGTGACGGAGGGCAGGGCCAAGAGACCCAGTACTTC
>-|TRBJ2-2|TRBV7-9|TRBD2
CASSPTGTSSSTGELFF
TGTGCCAGCAGCCCGACCGGGACTAGCTCGAGTACCGGGGAGCTGTTTTTT
>-|TRBJ1-5|TRBV6-5|-
CASSLQVGDQPQHF
TGTGCCAGCAGTTTACAGGTGGGGGATCAGCCCCAGCATTTT
>once|TRBJ1-1|TRBV10-2|TRBD1
CASSEGPGGENTEAFF
TGCGCCAGCAGTGAGGGACCAGGGGGCGAGAACACTGAAGCTTTCTTT
>-|TRBJ2-3|TRBV7-8|-
CASSLRFHTQYF
TGTGCCAGCAGCTTAAGGTTTCATACGCAGTATTTT
>-|TRBJ2-5|TRBV19|-
CASSMMAVQQETQYF
TGTGCCAGTAGTATGATGGCAGTTCAGCAAGAGACCCAGTACTTC
>-|TRBJ1-6|TRBV21-1|-
CATPWLNSLLHF
TGTGCCACCCCATGGCTTAATTCACTCCTCCACTTT
>-|TRBJ2-3|TRBV7-2|-
CASSPAFRNTQYF
TGTGCCAGCAGTCCCGCCTTCAGAAATACGCAGTATTTT
>-|TRBJ2-1|TRBV5-1|-
CASSFQGSNEQFF
TGCGCCAGCAGCTTTCAGGGCTCCAATGAGCAGTTCTTC
>-|TRBJ2-7|TRBV7-9|-
CASSSSRLTVSEQYF
TGTGCCAGCAGCTCATCTAGGTTAACGGTCTCCGAGCAGTACTTC
>-|TRBJ2-5|TRBV7-8|-
CASSFGGLPETQYF
TGTGCCAGCAGCTTTGGCGGGCTTCCAGAGACCCAGTACTTC
>few|TRBJ1-2|TRBV29-1|TRBD1
CSVNTLDRAARGYTF
TGCAGCGTTAACACATTGGACAGGGCCGCCCGGGGCTACACCTTC
>-|TRBJ1-1|TRBV5-4|TRBD1
CASSWDRGTEAFF
TGTGCCAGCAGCTGGGACAGGGGCACTGAAGCTTTCTTT
>-|TRBJ2-3|TRBV5-1|TRBD2
CASHLVAGGTDTQYF
TGCGCCAGCCACTTGGTAGCGGGGGGCACAGATACGCAGTATTTT
>-|TRBJ1-3|TRBV19|-
CASSIQTGTSGNTIYF
TGTGCCAGTAGTATCCAAACAGGGACCTCTGGAAACACCATATATTTT
>-|TRBJ2-2|TRBV6-1|TRBD2
CASSASVTSGVTGELFF
TGTGCCAGCAGTGCCTCCGTAACTAGCGGGGTTACCGGGGAGCTGTTTTTT
>once|TRBJ1-2|TRBV6-1|-
CASSEVGYGYTF
TGTGCCAGCAGTGAAGTAGGGTATGGCTACACCTTC
>-|TRBJ2-4|TRBV12-3/TRBV12-4|-
CASSSSSVIQYF
TGTGCCAGCAGTTCTTCATCGGTCATTCAGTACTTC
>once|TRBJ2-7|TRBV4-3|-
CASSLSDGSYEQYF
TGCGCCAGCAGCCTGTCGGACGGATCCTACGAGCAGTACTTC
>-|TRBJ2-7|TRBV7-2|TRBD2
CASSLGLAGSSYEQYF
TGTGCCAGCAGCTTAGGGCTAGCGGGATCCTCCTACGAGCAGTACTTC
>-|TRBJ1-1|TRBV27|-
CASSLRLENTEAFF
TGTGCCAGCAGTTTGCGGTTAGAGAACACTGAAGCTTTCTTT
>-|TRBJ1-4|TRBV6-5|TRBD1
CATLSGGNNEKLFF
TGTGCCACCCTTTCAGGGGGGAATAATGAAAAACTGTTTTTT
>-|TRBJ1-5|TRBV12-5|-
CASGTGIQPQHF
TGTGCTAGTGGTACAGGGATTCAGCCCCAGCATTTT
>-|TRBJ2-5|TRBV30|TRBD2
CAWSGTGGSQYF
TGTGCCTGGAGTGGAACGGGGGGATCTCAGTACTTC
>many|TRBJ2-3|TRBV7-2|-
CASSPLVSSTDTQYF
TGTGCCAGCAGCCCCCTTGTTTCTAGCACAGATACGCAGTATTTT
>-|TRBJ1-1|TRBV12-3/TRBV12-4|-
CASSLTGNTEAFF
TGTGCCAGCAGTTTGACAGGGAACACTGAAGCTTTCTTT
>-|TRBJ2-1|TRBV10-3|TRBD2
CASTSGPDNEQFF
TGTGCCAGTACTAGCGGGCCAGACAATGAGCAGTTCTTC
>-|TRBJ1-5|TRBV6-2/TRBV6-3|TRBD1
CASSLDRVYNQPQHF
TGTGCCAGCAGCCTGGACAGGGTTTACAATCAGCCCCAGCATTTT
>-|TRBJ2-7|TRBV7-3|TRBD2
CASSLSGSVDEQYF
TGTGCCAGCAGCTTAAGCGGGAGCGTCGACGAGCAGTACTTC
>-|TRBJ2-7|TRBV27|-
CASSWRGPTYEQYF
TGTGCCAGCAGTTGGCGGGGACCCACCTACGAGCAGTACTTC
>-|TRBJ1-1|TRBV3-1/TRBV3-2|-
CASSPRAQNTEAFF
TGTGCCAGCAGCCCGCGGGCCCAGAACACTGAAGCTTTCTTT
>-|TRBJ2-7|TRBV11-2|-
CASSLDPRYSYEQYF
TGTGCCAGCAGCTTAGATCCGAGGTACTCCTACGAGCAGTACTTC
>-|TRBJ2-1|TRBV11-2|-
CASSLGLGNEQFF
TGTGCCAGCAGCTTAGGTCTCGGTAATGAGCAGTTCTTC
>-|TRBJ1-5|TRBV15|-
CATTPGRSPNQPQHF
TGTGCCACCACTCCCGGGAGGTCCCCCAATCAGCCCCAGCATTTT
>-|TRBJ2-5|TRBV7-9|TRBD2
CASSLVPGGRETQYF
TGTGCCAGCAGCTTAGTCCCGGGAGGACGAGAGACCCAGTACTTC
>-|TRBJ2-5|TRBV9|-
CASSGGHVTVRETQYF
TGTGCCAGCAGCGGGGGTCATGTGACAGTCAGGGAGACCCAGTACTTC
>-|TRBJ2-1|TRBV3-1/TRBV3-2|-
CASSQSGDNEQFF
TGTGCCAGCAGCCAATCGGGGGACAATGAGCAGTTCTTC
>-|TRBJ1-3|TRBV4-1|-
CASNLKLGGLVDTIYF
TGCGCCAGCAACTTGAAATTGGGGGGCCTGGTGGACACCATATATTTT
>-|TRBJ1-4|TRBV25-1|-
CASSEGQPNEKLFF
TGTGCCAGCAGTGAAGGGCAGCCTAATGAAAAACTGTTTTTT
>-|TRBJ2-1|TRBV4-1|-
CASSQFRTENNEQFF
TGCGCCAGCAGCCAATTCCGGACGGAAAACAATGAGCAGTTCTTC
>-|TRBJ1-1|TRBV9|-
CASSVADENTEAFF
TGTGCCAGCAGCGTAGCCGACGAGAACACTGAAGCTTTCTTT
>-|TRBJ1-3|TRBV28|-
CASSFFSSGGNTIYF
TGTGCCAGCAGTTTCTTTAGCTCGGGCGGAAACACCATATATTTT
>once|TRBJ1-2|TRBV27|-
CASSRTRRGSTDNYGYTF
TGTGCCAGCAGCCGTACCAGAAGAGGCTCGACCGATAACTATGGCTACACCTTC